This is a list of T cell receptor beta chains from one sample in a study of T-cell reconstitution after alpha-beta-depleted transplantation in children. MiXCR was run by TCRdb on the PCR reads, yielding one entry per CDR3 protein. The table records around 420,000 distinct CDR3 sequences, about 17% of them present only once. Source: PBMCs, mostly from graft donor cells, taken 360 days after TCRalphabeta/CD19-depleted stem cell transplant. These receptors came from a boy under two years old who had a stem cell transplant for Wiskott-Aldrich syndrome, so the T cells may come from the graft donor. The CDR3 runs from the conserved cysteine through the conserved F or W. The D gene is left open where the match is weak. The size entry is marked missing in some rows and otherwise reads once, few, many or a size class.

J	V	D	size	DNA	CDR3
TRBJ2-7	TRBV20-1	.	.	TGCAGTGCTAGAGATCGTAAAGGGGGGAGCTCCTACGAGCAGTACTTC	CSARDRKGGSSYEQYF
TRBJ2-1	TRBV4-1	TRBD2	.	TGCGCCAGCAGCCAAGACCCGGGACTAGCGAACAATGAGCAGTTCTTC	CASSQDPGLANNEQFF
TRBJ1-1	TRBV15	TRBD1	.	TGTGCCACCAGCAGATTCTCAGGGGGCACTGAAGCTTTCTTT	CATSRFSGGTEAFF
TRBJ2-1	TRBV19	TRBD2	.	TGTGCCAGTAGTATCGGCGGGAGGGCCTACAATGAGCAGTTCTTC	CASSIGGRAYNEQFF
TRBJ2-7	TRBV12-3/TRBV12-4	TRBD2	.	TGTGCCAGCAGCTCTATTAGCGGGAGCCCAATTAGAGAGCAGTACTTC	CASSSISGSPIREQYF
TRBJ1-1	TRBV6-1	TRBD1	few	TGTGCCAGCAGGACAGGGATGATGAACACTGAAGCTTTCTTT	CASRTGMMNTEAFF
TRBJ2-5	TRBV5-1	TRBD1	many	TGCGCCAGCAGCTTAGGGACAGAGGGAGAGACCCAGTACTTC	CASSLGTEGETQYF
TRBJ1-2	TRBV4-1	.	.	TGCGCCAGCAGCCCAATGGGGGCAAGGGGAGGCTACACCTTC	CASSPMGARGGYTF
TRBJ1-1	TRBV12-3/TRBV12-4	.	.	TGTGCCAGCAGTTTCCCCTCGCCACCTTGGTATCAAGGGGCTGAAGCTTTCTTT	CASSFPSPPWYQGAEAFF
TRBJ1-5	TRBV12-3/TRBV12-4	.	.	TGTGCCAGCAGTAGCACAGGGCGCATCAATCAGCCCCAGCATTTT	CASSSTGRINQPQHF
TRBJ2-1	TRBV29-1	TRBD2	.	TGCAGCGTTCTGCCCGGGCGACTAGCGGGAGGGTACAATGAGCAGTTCTTC	CSVLPGRLAGGYNEQFF
TRBJ2-3	TRBV6-1	.	.	TGTGCCAGCAGCCCCCCGTCGTACCAGAGCACAGATACGCAGTATTTT	CASSPPSYQSTDTQYF
TRBJ2-7	TRBV12-3/TRBV12-4	TRBD2	many	TGTGCCAGCACCCCCCTGGGGACTAGCGGGAGAAGCGAGCAGTACTTC	CASTPLGTSGRSEQYF
TRBJ2-7	TRBV12-3/TRBV12-4	.	few	TGTGCCACGGCACGGGGGGCGAAGAACGAGCAGTACTTC	CATARGAKNEQYF
TRBJ2-2	TRBV28	TRBD1	few	TGTGCCAGCAGTTTCTCACAGGGGTACACCGGGGAGCTGTTTTTT	CASSFSQGYTGELFF
TRBJ2-2	TRBV20-1	.	few	TGCAGTGCTAGCGGGGCGAACACCGGGGAGCTGTTTTTT	CSASGANTGELFF
TRBJ2-1	TRBV11-3	TRBD2	.	TGTGCCAGCAGCTCTACAAGCGGGAGGGGGCATAATGAGCAGTTCTTC	CASSSTSGRGHNEQFF
TRBJ2-1	TRBV12-3/TRBV12-4	.	few	TGTGCCAGCAAATTCTCGGGACTTCTGTGGTACAATGAGCAGTTCTTC	CASKFSGLLWYNEQFF
TRBJ2-1	TRBV28	TRBD2	.	TGTGCCAGCAGTTTTAGCGGGGCCTCCTACAATGAGCAGTTCTTC	CASSFSGASYNEQFF
TRBJ2-2	TRBV5-6	.	few	TGTGCCAGCAGCTTGGGTATAGGAAGGAGCACCGGGGAGCTGTTTTTT	CASSLGIGRSTGELFF
TRBJ2-7	TRBV4-2	TRBD2	few	TGTGCCAGCAGCCACACTAGCGGGGCTTCCTACGAGCAGTACTTC	CASSHTSGASYEQYF
TRBJ2-7	TRBV29-1	.	few	TGCAGCGTAGCACGGGGGTCCCAATCCTACGAGCAGTACTTC	CSVARGSQSYEQYF
TRBJ2-7	TRBV29-1	TRBD1	.	TGCAGCGTTGACGAAATCGGGACAGGGGGTCGATACGAGCAGTACTTC	CSVDEIGTGGRYEQYF
TRBJ2-3	TRBV12-3/TRBV12-4	.	few	TGTGCCAGCAGTTTTAGGCCCCCTAGCGCCACTAGCACAGATACGCAGTATTTT	CASSFRPPSATSTDTQYF
TRBJ2-3	TRBV27	.	few	TGTGCCAGCAGTTTTTATTGGGGCACAGATACGCAGTATTTT	CASSFYWGTDTQYF
TRBJ2-3	TRBV10-1	.	few	TGCGCCAGTGGACCTACAGATACGCAGTATTTT	CASGPTDTQYF
TRBJ2-1	TRBV12-3/TRBV12-4	.	.	TGTGCCAGCAGTCTTCTCGTTTTAGCCGGTAGCTCCTACAATGAGCAGTTCTTC	CASSLLVLAGSSYNEQFF
TRBJ1-6	TRBV20-1	.	few	TGCAGTGCTAGTAGGGGAAGGCATAATTCACCCCTCCACTTT	CSASRGRHNSPLHF
TRBJ2-6	TRBV14	.	.	TGTGCCAGCAGCCGGGCTAGCCCCCTCTCTGGGGCCAACGTCCTGACTTTC	CASSRASPLSGANVLTF
TRBJ2-3	TRBV5-1	.	.	TGCGCCAGCAGCTTGTCGGGAGTTCGTCTGGATACGCAGTATTTT	CASSLSGVRLDTQYF
TRBJ2-5	TRBV5-1	.	few	TGCGCCAGCAGCTCACAGAGCCACCAAGAGACCCAGTACTTC	CASSSQSHQETQYF
TRBJ2-5	TRBV24-1	.	few	TGTGCCACCAGTGATTTGAGGGCGGAGGGGGAGACCCAGTACTTC	CATSDLRAEGETQYF
TRBJ2-1	TRBV4-3	.	.	TGCGCCAGCAGCCATAGACAGCCTGTATGGGGTTACAATGAGCAGTTCTTC	CASSHRQPVWGYNEQFF
TRBJ1-2	TRBV4-1	.	few	TGCGCCAGCAGCCGGTCGGACACTGACTATGGCTACACCTTC	CASSRSDTDYGYTF
TRBJ2-5	TRBV12-3/TRBV12-4	.	few	TGTGCCAGCAGTTTAAGTCTAGGGGGGACTATGGGGACCCAGTACTTC	CASSLSLGGTMGTQYF
TRBJ2-7	TRBV25-1	.	.	TGTGCCAGCAGTTTAACAGGGCAGGGGCAGTACTTC	CASSLTGQGQYF
TRBJ2-7	TRBV29-1	.	.	TGCAGCGTTGGGAGGACAGCGACCTACGAGCAGTACTTC	CSVGRTATYEQYF
TRBJ2-1	TRBV18	.	few	TGTGCCAGCTCACCGAGGGGGGAGAAGCAGTTCTTC	CASSPRGEKQFF
TRBJ2-3	TRBV15	.	few	TGTGCCACCAGCATCATAAGGACTACGGCCGGGACAGATACGCAGTATTTT	CATSIIRTTAGTDTQYF
TRBJ2-7	TRBV12-3/TRBV12-4	TRBD1	few	TGTGCCAGCAGTTCGGGACAGGGCCACTACGAGCAGTACTTC	CASSSGQGHYEQYF
TRBJ2-1	TRBV18	TRBD2	.	TGTGCCAGCTCACAGGGAGCGGGGGGCTACAATGAGCAGTTCTTC	CASSQGAGGYNEQFF
TRBJ2-7	TRBV7-2	.	.	TGTGCCAGCAGCTACACGGACTTAACCATTTACGAGCAGTACTTC	CASSYTDLTIYEQYF
TRBJ2-3	TRBV12-3/TRBV12-4	TRBD2	many	TGTGCCAGCAGTTACAGCGGGAGAAGGTCAGATACGCAGTATTTT	CASSYSGRRSDTQYF
TRBJ1-1	TRBV25-1	TRBD1	few	TGTGCCAGCAGTGATTACAGGGGGAACACTGAAGCTTTCTTT	CASSDYRGNTEAFF
TRBJ2-2	TRBV12-3/TRBV12-4	TRBD2	many	TGTGCCAGCAGCCCGACTAGCGGGAGAGTAGGCACCGGGGAGCTGTTTTTT	CASSPTSGRVGTGELFF
TRBJ1-2	TRBV7-2	.	.	TGTGCCAGCAGCTTACCGTGGACAGCTAACTATGGCTACACCTTC	CASSLPWTANYGYTF
TRBJ2-2	TRBV12-3/TRBV12-4	.	.	TGTGCCAGCACCCCATTCGTGGATCTCACCGGGGAGCTGTTTTTT	CASTPFVDLTGELFF
TRBJ1-1	TRBV12-3/TRBV12-4	.	many	TGTGCCAGCAGTTTCAGGGGAGTACCTGAAGCTTTCTTT	CASSFRGVPEAFF
TRBJ2-1	TRBV7-8	.	.	TGTGCCAGCAGCTTATCCAGGGCCTCCTACAATGAGCAGTTCTTC	CASSLSRASYNEQFF
TRBJ1-1	TRBV11-2	.	.	TGTGCCAGCAGCTTAACAATCACTGAAGCTTTCTTT	CASSLTITEAFF
TRBJ2-7	TRBV21-1	.	.	TGTGCCAGCAGCAAAGGGCACAGGGGAGCCTACGAGCAGTACTTC	CASSKGHRGAYEQYF
TRBJ2-1	TRBV14	.	.	TGTGCCAGCAGCCAAGAGACAGGATACTCCTACAATGAGCAGTTCTTC	CASSQETGYSYNEQFF
TRBJ2-1	TRBV27	.	many	TGTGCCAGCAGTTTCAGGGACAATGAGCAGTTCTTC	CASSFRDNEQFF
TRBJ2-5	TRBV12-3/TRBV12-4	.	.	TGTGCCAGCAGCCCTGGACAGAGTACCCAAGAGACCCAGTACTTC	CASSPGQSTQETQYF
TRBJ2-1	TRBV7-2	.	.	TGTGCCAGCAGCTTAGGAGGGCTAGCTACTTCCTACAATGAGCAGTTCTTC	CASSLGGLATSYNEQFF